This T cell receptor (beta chain) comes out of a study of shared clonotypes between healthy human individuals (dated by TCRdb to about 2020). Broadly, across the study: The cohort comprised a couple of women and a few men aged 18 to 49 years. To increase sequencing depth and limit assay-specific biases, TCR repertoire library preparation and sequencing were carried out by different laboratories using diverse techniques. Each donor's leukapheresis produced roughly between about 0.8 and 10 billion PBMCs. To estimate repertoire size and how much clonotype sharing occurs between individuals, the study deeply sequenced the blood TCR repertoires of roughly 5 healthy adults. For each donor, CD4 naive and CD4 memory were each run on three plates, CD8 naive on two plates, and CD8 memory on one plate. Overall study results and their limits: Sampling was limited to blood, and TCR repertoires in tissue likely differ from TCR repertoires in blood. Incomplete sequencing was indicated by rarefaction of sorted-subset datasets, despite the large sequencing depth. Because the study included only a small number of donors, the genetic and exposure-history diversity represented was limited. Pairwise subsampling led to the expectation that sequencing depth would affect the degree of clonotype sharing among donors. Naive subsets generally had larger estimated clonotype richness than memory subsets. When four donors were compared, the shared fraction of clonotypes was about 5% for naive CD4, approximately 3.3% for naive CD8, 2.3% for memory CD4, and 0.4% for memory CD8. Higher generation probabilities were observed for clonotypes shared by all four sorted-subset donors than for non-shared clonotypes.

Using the deep immunoSEQ assay, TCR CDR3 regions were amplified from genomic DNA by multiplex PCR. Extracted genomic DNA from each cell subset was distributed evenly across all wells of several immunoSEQ 96-well plates, and each plate was treated as a replicate. Each replicate PCR for sorted subsets received around 200 ng genomic DNA, equal to about 30,000 T cell genomes. The purified libraries were quantified using a Qubit 3.0 fluorometer, sized with a Bioanalyzer 2100, and then quantified again using the KAPA Library Quantification kit. Every immunoSEQ 96-well plate was sequenced on a separate single-read 150-cycle Illumina NextSeq 550 flow cell. In the original analysis: Because only junctional sequences without quality scores were contained in the immunoSEQ output, filtering matching that applied to full-length reads could not be performed. Sequences were annotated with PyIR, a Python wrapper for IgBLAST v1.9, and V/J genes and CDR3 were assigned using IMGT germline references. Reads were filtered out if the reads had weak V/J assignments (E-value above 1e-6), no CDR3, stop codons, out-of-frame junctions, or ambiguous translated residues. V3J clonotypes were defined as sequences sharing the same inferred V gene, J gene, and CDR3 amino acid sequence. Percentage overlap between repertoires was computed as shared unique clonotypes divided by the size of the smaller repertoire. Repertoire richness was assessed with RTK rarefaction, the Chao1 estimator, and Recon v2.1 estimates of unobserved clonotypes. Generation probabilities for all TCRbeta clonotypes obtained by the gDNA method from a handful of donors were computed using OLGA. TCRdb took over this immuneACCESS table, retaining in-frame rearrangements with V and J assigned. Such tables are incomplete; in checked studies, under half of the missing clones stem from an unresolved V gene, and the remainder is unexplained. V and J calls and clone size are given by that table; D and trimming were obtained from the DNA. For this sample the table gives 2 million to 3 million clones, of which approximately 94% were detected only once. The top ten hold more than 0.35% of the sample.

As regards this clone: Its binding antigen is unknown. The sample holds no much larger clone one base away, and base qualities are not on file.

Donors were healthy HIV-negative adults with no recently reported acute infections or vaccinations. Every donor was a Caucasian adult living in Nashville, Tennessee, USA. Magnetic negative selection was used to enrich CD4+ T cells, after which naive cells were positively selected on CD45RA and the negative fraction became the memory subset. After blood collection by leukapheresis, PBMCs were isolated using Ficoll-Histopaque density gradient centrifugation and then cryopreserved in the vapor phase of liquid nitrogen. Analytical flow cytometry was used to check the purity and quantity of each magnetically sorted T cell population. From each sorted fraction, genomic DNA was isolated and quantified by UV absorbance on a Nanodrop 2000c. Sequencing used naive CD4+ T cells from PBMCs. In the paper's terms, the cell subset or site label means: CD45RA+ positively selected. This TCR derives from a young man in good health. Some clones in this sample may be carry-over from other donors' samples.

The nucleotide sequence reads TGTGCCAGCAGCAAACCCTCGGGTGGCAGGGCCGATGGCTACACCTTC. It translates to CASSKPSGGRADGYTF. The rearranged segments are TRBV21-1 and TRBJ1-2; the table's D gene call, TRBD1, was not cross checked with the DNA. TRBV21-1 is a listed pseudogene. From the cysteine up to the phenylalanine, the CDR3 has a length of 16 residues. This entry keeps only the CDR3 DNA: 48 bases, framed from base 1.